One and the same sample provided the 10 T cell receptor beta chains below, sequenced in a study of cytomegalovirus exposure and HLA in healthy donors (dated by TCRdb to the late 2010s). Receptor amplification or capture employed the immunoSEQ multiplex PCR assay. For the multiplex PCR, a mixture combining 60 forward primers for TCR Vbeta segments and 13 reverse primers for TCR Jbeta segments was used. This immuneACCESS table, as held by TCRdb, lists in-frame sequences with V and J called but not all clones. Of the missing ones, under half trace to an unresolved V gene in checked studies; the others have no known cause. This sample gives about 110,000 clones in total; roughly 82% of them show up just once. Roughly 6% of the sample lies in the top ten. Sequencing was done on a sample of PBMCs. All receptors derive from a woman in her fifties or sixties in good health and CMV-seropositive.

This clone turned up a few times. The gene calls are TRBV5-4 and TRBJ1-3; D is undetermined. Germline V gene sequence: CDR1 SGHNT, CDR2 YYREEE (reference sequence). This CDR3 spans 17 amino acids. The V end lost 4 bases, the J end lost 0 bases, and 17 bases lay between the germline ends. CDR3 sequence (DNA): TGTGCCAGCAGCCTACGAGGGCCTAGATACTCTGGAAACACCATATATTTT. It yields the protein CASSLRGPRYSGNTIYF.

The chain combines TRBV5-4 with TRBJ1-1, with D maybe TRBD1 (6 bases). Germline loops: CDR1 SGHNT, CDR2 YYREEE (reference sequence). V lost 0 bases and J 10 bases, leaving 16 bases between the germline ends. This CDR3 comprises 14 residues. CDR3 DNA sequence: TGTGCCAGCAGCTTGGACAGGGATTTACTGGGAGCTTTCTTT. It encodes CASSLDRDLLGAFF.

The V gene is TRBV14, the J gene TRBJ2-1; D unresolved. In germline, CDR1 is SGHDN, CDR2 FVKESK. CDR3 size: 17 residues. Trimming removed 4 bases from V and 5 bases from J, with 21 bases in between. The CDR3 DNA reads as TGTGCCAGCAGCCTAAGAGGCGGTCTTGCCCCTAACAATGAGCAGTTCTTC. This translates into CASSLRGGLAPNNEQFF.

This chain joins TRBV11-2 and TRBJ2-1; D gene ambiguous. Germline V gene data show CDR1 as SGHAT and CDR2 as FQNNGV. CDR3 size: 13 residues. V was shortened by 4 bases and J by 0 bases, with 4 bases between the two germline ends. CDR3: CASSWSSYNEQFF. DNA for the CDR3: TGTGCCAGCAGCTGGAGCTCCTACAATGAGCAGTTCTTC.

The CDR3 DNA is TGTGCCAGCAGCGTAACAGACTACAATGAGCAGTTCTTC. As protein: CASSVTDYNEQFF. The V and J genes are TRBV9 and TRBJ2-1, with D unclear. This CDR3 contains 13 residues. V lost 1 base, J lost 3 bases, and 5 bases lay in between. Germline V gene data show CDR1 as SGDLS and CDR2 as YYNGEE.

CDR3 region: CASSTGTSGGDTQYF. Written as DNA, the CDR3 is TGTGCCAGCAGCACAGGGACTAGCGGGGGAGATACGCAGTATTTT. The V gene is TRBV5-4, the J gene TRBJ2-3; 14 nucleotides agree with TRBD2. Trimming cost V 4 bases and J 5 bases; bases outside gene matches: 3. CDR1 is SGHNT and CDR2 is YYREEE in the germline V gene (reference sequence). The CDR3 loop spans 15 amino acids. Using reference TRBV5-4 and TRBJ2-3 for the parts outside the CDR3, the full variable domain is ETGVTQSPTHLIKTRGQQVTLRCSSQSGHNTVSWYQQALGQGPQFIFQYYREEENGRGNFPPRFSGLQFPNYSSELNVNALELDDSALYLCASSTGTSGGDTQYFGPGTRLTVL.

The CDR3 is CASSFLQGTQYF. The CDR3 coding sequence is TGTGCCAGCAGCTTCCTACAGGGGACCCAGTACTTC. The rearrangement joins TRBV28 to TRBJ2-5; possible D gene TRBD1, 6 bases. This CDR3 has 12 amino acids. Trimming cost V 6 bases and J 7 bases, with 12 bases left between them. Germline V gene sequence: CDR1 MDHEN, CDR2 SYDVKM. Supplemented by reference TRBV28 and TRBJ2-5, the full variable domain reads DVKVTQSSRYLVKRTGEKVFLECVQDMDHENMFWYRQDPGLGLRLIYFSYDVKMKEKGDIPEGYSVSREKKERFSLILESASTNQTSMYLCASSFLQGTQYFGPGTRLLVL.

The chain joins TRBV5-8 to TRBJ1-2; D not resolved. The CDR3 sequence is 14 residues long. Germline CDR1 is SGHTS and CDR2 is YDEGEE. Trimming removed 4 bases from V and 3 bases from J, with 13 bases in between. The DNA for the CDR3 is TGTGCCAGCAGCGTCGAATTAACGGACTATGGCTACACCTTC. Translated, it gives CASSVELTDYGYTF. Together with reference TRBV5-8 and TRBJ1-2, the CDR3 gives the full variable domain: EAGVTQSPTHLIKTRGQQATLRCSPISGHTSVYWYQQALGLGLQFLLWYDEGEERNRGNFPPRFSGRQFPNYSSELNVNALELEDSALYLCASSVELTDYGYTFGSGTRLTVV.

This CDR3 is CASSPLEGFGEQYF. CDR3 DNA: TGTGCCAGCTCACCGTTGGAGGGCTTCGGCGAGCAGTACTTC. The rearrangement links TRBV18 to TRBJ2-7, with a possible D match to TRBD2 (6 bases). The V end lost 3 bases, the J end lost 6 bases, and 15 bases lay between the germline ends. Germline loops: CDR1 KGHSH, CDR2 LQKENI. The CDR3 is 14 residues long.

V and J are TRBV5-1 and TRBJ2-5; TRBD1 matches at 9 bases. The CDR3 has 16 residues. Germline V lookup: CDR1 SGHRS, CDR2 YFSETQ. The junction had 5 bases not matched to a gene; V was cut back by 0 bases and J by 2 bases. CDR3 in amino acids: CASSLGGTGFQETQYF. CDR3 nucleotide sequence: TGCGCCAGCAGCTTGGGGGGGACAGGGTTTCAAGAGACCCAGTACTTC.